The 28 T cell receptor beta chains presented below share a single source sample, sequenced in a study of blood T cell repertoires in COVID-19. Clones were sequenced by immunoSEQ multiplex PCR, and TCRdb holds only the in-frame ones, with some missing. Of approximately 300,000 clones detected, roughly 90% appear once; the ten largest clones hold about 2.2%. Material for sequencing was peripheral blood. Source of these receptors: a woman aged 50 to 60 who had recovered from COVID-19.

This clone was seen a single time. This chain joins TRBV6-2 or TRBV6-3 and TRBJ1-1; D not certain. Trimming left V 3 bases short and J 6 bases short, with 11 bases between. The CDR3 length is 13 residues. CDR1 and CDR2 (germline): MNHEY, SVGEGT. The CDR3 spells CASSYSGNAEAFF. The CDR3 DNA reads TGTGCCAGCAGTTATTCCGGTAACGCTGAAGCTTTCTTT.

The rearrangement links TRBV19 to TRBJ2-1, with a weak D call TRBD2 (6 bases). Looked up from germline, CDR1 is LNHDA and CDR2 is SQIVND (reference sequence). Trimming removed 2 bases at V and 1 base at J, with 9 bases between. The CDR3 consists of 15 residues. CDR3 nucleotides: TGTGCCAGTAGTATATACGGGGGATCCTACAATGAGCAGTTCTTC. It yields the protein CASSIYGGSYNEQFF.

In nucleotides, the CDR3 is TGTGCCTGGAGCCCCAGGGGGCGACGTGGCTACACCTTC. Encoded protein: CAWSPRGRRGYTF. The chain is built from TRBV30 and TRBJ1-2; 8 bases match TRBD1. Germline V CDR1 and CDR2: GTSNPN, SVGIG (reference sequence). The J segment lost 7 bases and the V segment lost 3 bases, leaving 7 bases of the junction unmatched. The CDR3 is made up of 13 amino acids.

The chain combines TRBV7-2 with TRBJ1-5, with TRBD1 identical over 7 bases. This CDR3 comprises 15 residues. CDR1 is SGHTA and CDR2 is FQGNSA in the germline V gene. J gave up 3 bases and V 1 base, and 3 bases lay outside the gene matches. CDR3 in DNA: TGTGCCAGCAGCTTAGGGGGGACAGTCAATCAGCCCCAGCATTTT. Translated: CASSLGGTVNQPQHF.

The rearrangement links TRBV28 to TRBJ2-7; 10 bases line up with TRBD1. The CDR3 contains 17 residues. From germline, CDR1 is MDHEN and CDR2 SYDVKM. Trimming took 5 bases from V and 3 from J; bases not matched to a gene: 13. This CDR3 is CASSPLGQGLLSYEQYF. CDR3 DNA sequence: TGTGCCAGCAGTCCTCTGGGACAGGGGCTTCTTAGCTACGAGCAGTACTTC.

The rearrangement links TRBV12-5 to TRBJ1-2; 7 bases are shared with TRBD1. Germline-derived CDR1 and CDR2 are LGHNT and FRNRAP. The V segment lost 0 bases and the J segment 4 bases; nucleotides outside the gene matches: 5. The CDR3 consists of 15 residues. CDR3 region: CASGLVTGAGYGYTF. The CDR3 DNA reads as TGTGCTAGTGGTTTGGTAACAGGGGCGGGCTATGGCTACACCTTC.

V gene TRBV5-1 combines with J gene TRBJ2-1; TRBD1 might be the D (6 bases). The germline gives CDR1 SGHRS, CDR2 YFSETQ. This CDR3 comprises 15 residues. The ends were cut back, 5 bases at V and 0 bases at J, with 12 bases in the middle. CDR3 in amino acids: CASRKTGNSYNEQFF. CDR3 DNA sequence: TGCGCCAGCAGAAAAACAGGGAACTCCTACAATGAGCAGTTCTTC.

This clone was seen just once. This CDR3 reads CASSFSGTGGGETQYF. CDR3 nucleotides: TGTGCCAGCAGCTTCTCCGGGACCGGGGGTGGGGAGACCCAGTACTTC. J is TRBJ2-5 and V is TRBV7-9, with D tentatively TRBD2 (6 bases). Trimming stripped 3 bases from V and 5 bases from J, with 19 bases between. This CDR3 region has 16 residues. Germline assignment: CDR1 SEHNR and CDR2 FQNEAQ (reference sequence).

The gene calls are TRBV25-1 and TRBJ2-7, with a possible D match to TRBD2 (6 bases). The V gene's germline CDR1 is MGHDK and CDR2 SYGVNS. Trimming took off 10 bases at V and 3 bases at J, with 13 bases between the two ends. This CDR3 is 12 amino acids long. The CDR3 bases are TGTGCCACTTCGGCGGGACTCTACGAGCAGTACTTC. Translated, it gives CATSAGLYEQYF.

The table lists this clone with a few counts. V is TRBV5-1 and J is TRBJ2-7, with 8 bases that match TRBD1. CDR1 is SGHRS and CDR2 is YFSETQ in the germline V gene. The CDR3 loop spans 14 amino acids. V trimming: 0 bases; J trimming: 3 bases; junction bases outside the gene matches: 2. In nucleotides, the CDR3 is TGCGCCAGCAGCTTGGGAGGACAGGGCTACGAGCAGTACTTC. Amino acids: CASSLGGQGYEQYF. The variable domain in full, completed from reference TRBV5-1 and TRBJ2-7, reads KAGVTQTPRYLIKTRGQQVTLSCSPISGHRSVSWYQQTPGQGLQFLFEYFSETQRNKGNFPGRFSGRQFSNSRSEMNVSTLELGDSALYLCASSLGGQGYEQYFGPGTRLTVT.

The rearrangement links TRBV7-9 to TRBJ1-2; D might be TRBD1 (6 bases). The CDR3 length is 12 residues. The V end lost 6 bases, the J end lost 3 bases, and 8 bases lay between the germline ends. Germline values: CDR1 SEHNR, CDR2 FQNEAQ (reference sequence). In nucleotides, the CDR3 is TGTGCCAGCAGGGCAGGGGACTATGGCTACACCTTC. Translated, it gives CASRAGDYGYTF.

V and J are TRBV27 and TRBJ1-2; D is undetermined. CDR1 and CDR2 from the germline V gene are MNHEY and SMNVEV (reference sequence). Between the trimmed V and J ends, which lost 1 base and 0 bases, there was a span of 12 bases. This CDR3 is built from 16 residues. CDR3 amino acids: CASSLFGSRSNYGYTF. The CDR3 bases are TGTGCCAGCAGTTTATTCGGTTCCAGGTCTAACTATGGCTACACCTTC.

The V and J genes are TRBV3-1 (or the pseudogene TRBV3-2) and TRBJ2-7, with a weak D call TRBD2 (5 bases). Germline V gives CDR1 LGHDT, CDR2 YNNKEL (reference sequence). The CDR3 length is 15 residues. V shed 3 bases and J shed 3 bases, with 15 bases lying between them. CDR3 sequence reads: CASSHLTTGNYEQYF. The CDR3 DNA is TGTGCCAGCAGCCACCTAACAACGGGGAACTACGAGCAGTACTTC.

For this clone: One junction end disagrees with the germline gene, perhaps due to a read error. The chain uses TRBV5-4 and TRBJ1-1; D gene uncertain. CDR3 length equals 16 residues. Germline-derived CDR1 and CDR2 are SGHNT and YYREEE (reference sequence). The CDR3 region has the DNA TGTGCCAGCAGTTTGGGAGGGCACATCGCGAACACTGAAGCTTTCTTT. Translation gives CASSLGGHIANTEAFF.

The V and J genes are TRBV5-1 and TRBJ1-2, with a possible D match to TRBD1 (5 bases). V was pared by 4 bases and J by 4 bases, with 14 bases between. This CDR3 has 14 amino acids. Germline CDR1 is SGHRS and CDR2 is YFSETQ. For the CDR3, the DNA is TGCGCCAGCAGCCCCAGGGACGGGAGCTATGGCTACACCTTC. Residues: CASSPRDGSYGYTF.

This chain joins TRBV27 and TRBJ2-7, with 12 bases identical to TRBD2. The CDR3 has 14 amino acids. V was clipped by 6 bases and J by 6 bases; unmatched bases: 6. Per the germline V gene, CDR1 is MNHEY and CDR2 is SMNVEV (reference sequence). CDR3 coding DNA: TGTGCCAGCAGCCTAGCGGGAGGGCCGCTCGAGCAGTACTTC. Translated: CASSLAGGPLEQYF.

The chain carries TRBV19 and TRBJ1-1; 9 bases map to TRBD1. The CDR3 contains 17 residues. Germline V gene sequence: CDR1 LNHDA, CDR2 SQIVND (reference sequence). The ends lost 1 base at V and 1 base at J; junction bases unmatched: 7. CDR3: CASSIVPTGGWNTEAFF. The CDR3 DNA follows: TGTGCCAGTAGTATAGTTCCGACAGGGGGTTGGAACACTGAAGCTTTCTTT.

This clone occurred a few times. The chain carries TRBV11-2 and TRBJ1-2; D unclear. Germline CDR1 and CDR2: SGHAT and FQNNGV. The V end was cut by 1 base, the J end by 13 bases, with 10 bases between. The CDR3 sequence is 11 residues long. As DNA, the CDR3 is TGTGCCAGCAGCTTAGGTGGGCGGGGCACCTTC. Translation: CASSLGGRGTF.

This chain connects TRBV6-5 to TRBJ2-7; D not resolved. The ends were cut back, 7 bases at V and 0 bases at J, with 7 bases in the middle. The germline V gene has CDR1 MNHEY and CDR2 SVGAGI. CDR3 size: 12 residues. The CDR3 here is CASKESSYEQYF. As DNA, the CDR3 is TGTGCCAGCAAGGAGAGCTCCTACGAGCAGTACTTC.

This chain uses TRBV4-2 with TRBJ2-3; 7 nucleotides line up with TRBD1. CDR3 length: 17 residues. Germline CDR1 is LGHNA and CDR2 is YNFKEQ. J was trimmed by 3 bases and V by 0 bases; bases with no gene match: 9. The CDR3: CASSQEGNRGVTDTQYF. The CDR3 coding sequence is TGTGCCAGCAGCCAAGAGGGGAACAGGGGCGTTACAGATACGCAGTATTTT.

V and J are TRBV30 and TRBJ1-2; TRBD1 matches 10 bases. The CDR3 length is 14 residues. Trimming removed 3 bases from V and 7 bases from J; junction bases left unmatched: 8. Germline V gene data show CDR1 as GTSNPN and CDR2 as SVGIG (reference sequence). The CDR3 region is CAWSLDRGRRGYTF. In DNA, the CDR3 is TGTGCCTGGAGCCTCGACAGGGGGCGCCGTGGCTACACCTTC.

The chain combines TRBV5-1 with TRBJ2-2; tentative D call: TRBD1 (6 bases). Germline V gene data show CDR1 as SGHRS and CDR2 as YFSETQ. This CDR3 is 19 amino acids long. Trimming removed 0 bases from V and 6 bases from J, with 24 bases in between. This chain's CDR3 is CASSLDQVGYREFSGELFF. In nucleotides, the CDR3 is TGCGCCAGCAGCTTGGATCAGGTGGGGTACAGGGAGTTCTCCGGGGAGCTGTTTTTT.

This chain connects TRBV6-4 to TRBJ2-1; TRBD1 agrees at 8 bases. The ends lost 2 bases at V and 5 bases at J; junction bases unmatched: 8. Germline CDR1 MRHNA, CDR2 SNTAGT. CDR3 length: 16 residues. The CDR3 DNA sequence: TGTGCCAGCAGTGACGGGGTGGGGACAGGTAACAATGAGCAGTTCTTC. Its protein is CASSDGVGTGNNEQFF.

This rearrangement joins TRBV5-1 to TRBJ2-5; D not resolved. CDR1 and CDR2 (germline): SGHRS, YFSETQ. The CDR3 totals 11 residues. Trimming shortened V by 5 bases and J by 5 bases, and 7 bases separated the two germline ends. The CDR3 nucleotides read TGCGCCAGCAGTTATGAGGAGACCCAGTACTTC. Translation gives CASSYEETQYF.

This clone was observed a handful of times. The chain joins TRBV6-6 to TRBJ1-1; D remains ambiguous. V dropped 6 bases and J dropped 0 bases, with 17 bases sitting between them. The CDR3 is made up of 16 amino acids. CDR1 is MNHNY and CDR2 is SVGAGI in the germline V gene (reference sequence). The CDR3 here is CASRYEDYLMNTEAFF. The CDR3 nucleotides are TGTGCCAGCAGATACGAGGACTACCTTATGAACACTGAAGCTTTCTTT.

CDR3 sequence: CASSPKTRDRGLIEQFF. Here the CDR3 DNA reads TGTGCCAGCAGCCCGAAAACCCGGGACAGGGGGCTAATTGAGCAGTTCTTC. This chain joins TRBV7-8 and TRBJ2-1, with 12 bases fitting TRBD1. This CDR3 has 17 amino acids. Germline trimming cut 5 bases from V and 9 bases from J; bases unmatched to any gene: 14. Per germline, CDR1 SGHVS and CDR2 FQNEAQ. Complete variable domain (other parts from reference TRBV7-8 and TRBJ2-1): GAGVSQSPRYKVAKRGQDVALRCDPISGHVSLFWYQQALGQGPEFLTYFQNEAQLDKSGLPSDRFFAERPEGSVSTLKIQRTQQEDSAVYLCASSPKTRDRGLIEQFFGPGTRLTVL.

The chain is built from TRBV11-2 and TRBJ2-1, with 7 bases lining up with TRBD2. Unmatched junction bases numbered 5, after V lost 6 bases and J lost 6 bases. Germline V gene lookup returns CDR1 SGHAT and CDR2 FQNNGV. The CDR3 extends over 13 amino acids. The CDR3 reads CASSHGGFNEQFF. CDR3 nucleotide sequence: TGTGCCAGCAGTCACGGGGGGTTCAATGAGCAGTTCTTC.

The chain joins TRBV6-5 to TRBJ2-1; 11 nucleotides agree with TRBD2. Per the germline V gene, CDR1 is MNHEY and CDR2 is SVGAGI. The junction had 5 bases not matched to a gene; V was cut back by 4 bases and J by 3 bases. This CDR3 is built from 16 residues. DNA for the CDR3: TGTGCCAGCAGTTCTCTAGCGGGGGGACTCTACAATGAGCAGTTCTTC. Residues: CASSSLAGGLYNEQFF.